The 2 T cell receptor beta chains presented below share a single source sample, sequenced in a study of T cell repertoires in cytomegalovirus infection. Each CDR3 protein gets one entry after TCRdb re-called the reads with MiXCR. Counted here are about 200,000 distinct CDR3 sequences, roughly 9.8% occurring once; the ten biggest clones make up about 4.2%. The specimen was PBMCs. These receptors were obtained from a human donor in good health (CMV status not recorded). Some clones in this sample may be carry-over from other donors' samples.

This clonotype was seen more than once but under ten times. The chain links TRBV2 to TRBJ2-7; D is possibly TRBD1 (6 bases). The V and J ends lost 8 bases and 5 bases respectively, with 16 bases between them. CDR3 length equals 13 residues. CDR1 and CDR2 (germline): SNHLY, FYNNEI. CDR3 coding DNA: TGTGCCAGCTTCAAGGTTGGGGGCCACGAGCAGTACTTC. Amino acid sequence: CASFKVGGHEQYF.

This clonotype was picked up many times. The chain has TRBV12-3 or TRBV12-4 and TRBJ1-5, with no clear D. The CDR3 length is 13 residues. Trimming took 3 bases from V and 4 from J, leaving 7 bases between them. The CDR3 reads CASSFSENQPQHF. The CDR3 coding sequence is TGTGCCAGCAGTTTTTCAGAGAATCAGCCCCAGCATTTT.